The text below deals with one T cell receptor (beta chain). Its specificity is not known. These data come from a study of vaccination effects on CD4 cells after COVID-19. Across the whole study: Antigen-specific CD4+ T cell clonotypes were called by their expansion after viral peptide-pool culture in ViraFEST. Median timing of post-vaccine samples was 72 days after the second dose. Broader study findings: By a late point after vaccination, infection- and vaccine-induced clones had shrunk markedly through clonal contraction.

After around nine days in culture, the CD4+ T cells were isolated. Two-dose vaccination with either BNT162b2 or mRNA-1273 was given to the participants. The CDR3 has 15 amino acids. V lost 5 bases, J lost 0 bases, and 5 bases stayed unmatched. The germline gives CDR1 LNHDA, CDR2 SQIVND (reference sequence). Libraries were prepared by immunoSEQ multiplex PCR; TCRdb keeps only in-frame clonotypes and omits some of them. Of some 69,000 clones in the sample, around 70% are singletons; the top ten hold roughly 2.1%. The specimen was CD4+ T cells from PBMCs cultured without peptide, collected after COVID-19 vaccination. This TCR derives from a human donor who received a COVID-19 vaccine. The chain carries TRBV19 and TRBJ1-2; 8 bases agree with TRBD1. The CDR3 loop is CASSPGGYSNYGYTF. CDR3 nucleotide sequence: TGTGCCAGTAGTCCAGGGGGCTACTCTAACTATGGCTACACCTTC.